The T cell receptor (beta chain) described here comes from a study of OX40 agonist ivuxolimab in advanced cancers. This CDR3 has 13 amino acids. Germline loops: CDR1 SGHVS, CDR2 FNYEAQ. V was clipped by 4 bases and J by 7 bases, with 13 bases between them. Profiled with immunoSEQ multiplex PCR; TCRdb holds only in-frame clones, not every one. The sample gives about 73,000 clones, 85% to 90% of which show up once; about 0.53% is in the top ten. The source is an adult with an advanced solid tumor such as melanoma, head and neck, liver or kidney cancer. The specimen was CD4+ or CD8+ T cells sorted from blood, collected in a trial of the OX40 agonist ivuxolimab. The chain carries TRBV7-6 and TRBJ2-5; D is possibly TRBD1 or TRBD2 (5 bases each). The CDR3, as DNA: TGTGCCAGCAGCTCCGGGACCGGGTCGACCCAGTACTTC. Its protein is CASSSGTGSTQYF.